These T cell receptor beta chains were read from a single sample in a study of blood T cell repertoires in COVID-19. The method was immunoSEQ multiplex PCR; TCRdb's version includes in-frame clones alone and lacks a portion of them. The sample consists of roughly 110,000 clones, 80% to 90% of them appearing once. The sequenced material came from peripheral blood. These receptors were collected from a man aged 40-49 years with acute or convalescent COVID-19. Both conserved end residues are part of each CDR3. The D gene is left open where the match is weak. Rows may omit the clone size; those that give it use once, few, many or a size class.

TRBV6-6	few	TRBJ2-7	-	CASSSTAPYEQYF	TGTGCCAGCAGTTCGACAGCTCCCTACGAGCAGTACTTC
TRBV18	-	TRBJ1-2	TRBD1	CASSGTGPSYGYTF	TGTGCCAGCTCAGGGACAGGGCCTTCCTATGGCTACACCTTC
TRBV18	-	TRBJ1-1	-	CASSPLREGPEAFF	TGTGCCAGCTCACCACTCCGGGAGGGGCCTGAAGCTTTCTTT
TRBV5-4	-	TRBJ2-3	TRBD1	CASSLRTGVTDTQYF	TGTGCCAGCAGCTTGAGGACAGGGGTCACAGATACGCAGTATTTT
TRBV6-5	-	TRBJ1-1	-	CASRSSSVEAFF	TGTGCCAGCAGATCCTCTAGCGTGGAAGCTTTCTTT
TRBV3-1/TRBV3-2	-	TRBJ2-1	TRBD1	CASSTRQGADEQFF	TGTGCCAGCAGTACCAGACAGGGGGCGGATGAGCAGTTCTTC
TRBV6-5	-	TRBJ2-3	TRBD2	CASQGLAGPTDTQYF	TGTGCCAGCCAGGGACTAGCGGGGCCCACAGATACGCAGTATTTT
TRBV25-1	-	TRBJ2-3	TRBD2	CASSDLFSGGADTQYF	TGTGCCAGCAGTGACCTCTTTAGCGGGGGGGCCGATACGCAGTATTTT
TRBV7-9	once	TRBJ2-1	-	CASTTGTGPNEQFF	TGTGCCAGCACCACCGGGACTGGGCCCAATGAGCAGTTCTTC
TRBV6-5	-	TRBJ1-1	-	CASSQLDTEAFF	TGTGCCAGCAGTCAGCTAGACACTGAAGCTTTCTTT
TRBV7-3	few	TRBJ1-6	-	CASSLQGRDSPLHF	TGTGCCAGCAGCTTGCAGGGGCGCGACTCACCCCTCCACTTT
TRBV14	-	TRBJ1-1	-	CASSPGGTGAFF	TGTGCCAGCAGCCCCGGGGGAACAGGAGCTTTCTTT
TRBV4-3	-	TRBJ2-5	TRBD1	CASSQWGDRAQETQYF	TGCGCCAGCAGCCAATGGGGGGACAGGGCGCAAGAGACCCAGTACTTC
TRBV18	-	TRBJ2-3	TRBD2	CASSPAGGSARRTDTQYF	TGTGCCAGCTCACCCGCGGGGGGTAGCGCAAGGCGCACAGATACGCAGTATTTT
TRBV7-2	-	TRBJ1-2	TRBD1	CASSPRGQDLYGYTF	TGTGCCAGCAGCCCCCGGGGACAGGACCTATATGGCTACACCTTC
TRBV5-6	-	TRBJ2-1	TRBD2	CASSAVAGFYNEQFF	TGTGCCAGCAGCGCCGTAGCGGGGTTCTACAATGAGCAGTTCTTC
TRBV12-5	once	TRBJ1-1	TRBD1	CASGLFGQGFTEAFF	TGTGCTAGTGGTTTGTTCGGACAGGGCTTCACTGAAGCTTTCTTT
TRBV23-1	-	TRBJ1-5	-	CASSQCKGARSQPQHF	TGCGCCAGCAGTCAATGTAAAGGGGCTAGGAGTCAGCCCCAGCATTTT
TRBV7-9	-	TRBJ1-2	-	CASSETRDGYTF	TGTGCCAGCAGCGAGACCAGGGATGGCTACACCTTC
TRBV4-1	-	TRBJ1-5	TRBD1	CASSLGTGSPQPQHF	TGCGCCAGCAGCCTGGGGACAGGTAGTCCTCAGCCCCAGCATTTT
TRBV27	-	TRBJ2-2	-	CASSSRQSTGELFF	TGTGCCAGCAGTTCGAGGCAGAGCACCGGGGAGCTGTTTTTT
TRBV7-8	once	TRBJ2-1	-	CASRTPTDNEQFF	TGTGCCAGCAGGACCCCGACAGACAATGAGCAGTTCTTC
TRBV20-1	-	TRBJ2-3	TRBD2	CSASAIAGGPGSDTQYF	TGCAGTGCTAGTGCGATAGCGGGGGGACCAGGGTCAGATACGCAGTATTTT
TRBV6-2/TRBV6-3	-	TRBJ2-5	-	CASSNRERETQYF	TGTGCCAGCAGTAACAGGGAGAGAGAGACCCAGTACTTC
TRBV3-1/TRBV3-2	-	TRBJ2-7	-	CASSQDPGHNYEQYF	TGTGCCAGCAGCCAAGATCCGGGACACAACTACGAGCAGTACTTC
TRBV5-1	-	TRBJ2-2	-	CASSLDPMGRGGELFF	TGCGCCAGCAGCTTGGATCCCATGGGTAGGGGCGGGGAGCTGTTTTTT
TRBV14	-	TRBJ1-2	-	CASSQQGGGYTF	TGTGCCAGCAGCCAACAGGGAGGTGGCTACACCTTC
TRBV11-2	-	TRBJ2-3	-	CASSFTRGPPPNTQYF	TGTGCCAGCAGCTTCACGCGGGGCCCGCCCCCTAATACGCAGTATTTT
TRBV5-1	-	TRBJ2-2	TRBD1	CASSLEPGTGTGELFF	TGCGCCAGCAGCTTGGAGCCCGGGACAGGGACCGGGGAGCTGTTTTTT
TRBV9	-	TRBJ2-7	TRBD1	CASSVGTGPNEQYF	TGTGCCAGCAGCGTAGGGACAGGGCCCAACGAGCAGTACTTC
TRBV7-3	few	TRBJ1-1	-	CASSLQGGEPEAFF	TGTGCCAGCAGCCTACAGGGAGGGGAGCCTGAAGCTTTCTTT
TRBV29-1	-	TRBJ1-2	-	CSVTSGTSYGYTF	TGCAGCGTAACCTCCGGGACATCCTATGGCTACACCTTC
TRBV7-9	-	TRBJ2-2	-	CASSLPVGGGELFF	TGTGCCAGCAGCTTACCGGTTGGCGGCGGGGAGCTGTTTTTT
TRBV6-5	-	TRBJ2-7	TRBD2	CASSYSSGGYEQYF	TGTGCCAGCAGTTACTCTAGCGGGGGTTACGAGCAGTACTTC
TRBV19	-	TRBJ1-5	-	CASSMSDRYNQPQHF	TGTGCCAGTAGTATGTCCGACAGGTACAATCAGCCCCAGCATTTT
TRBV21-1	once	TRBJ1-5	-	CASSKKPLTGIQPQHF	TGTGCCAGCAGCAAAAAACCTCTTACAGGTATTCAGCCCCAGCATTTT
TRBV6-6	large	TRBJ2-1	TRBD1	CASSYSDRGGNEQFF	TGTGCCAGCAGTTACTCGGACAGGGGAGGGAATGAGCAGTTCTTC
TRBV5-1	-	TRBJ2-7	-	CASSLDRAGYEQYF	TGCGCCAGCAGCTTGGACAGGGCGGGCTACGAGCAGTACTTC
TRBV7-3	once	TRBJ2-3	TRBD1	CASSLQGGTDTQYF	TGTGCCAGCAGCTTACAGGGGGGCACAGATACGCAGTATTTT
TRBV10-3	-	TRBJ1-1	-	CASRDTSGEAFF	TGTGCCAGCCGGGACACCTCCGGGGAAGCTTTCTTT
TRBV5-5	-	TRBJ1-1	TRBD1	CASSQTGYTEAFF	TGTGCCAGCAGCCAGACAGGGTACACTGAAGCTTTCTTT